One sample yielded the 9 T cell receptor beta chains listed below, sequenced in a study of CDR3 diversity in severe acne. TCRdb passed the PCR reads through MiXCR, listing each CDR3 protein once. Of about 93,000 distinct CDR3 sequences in the sample, about 52% were seen once. Sequenced sample: blood. All receptors derive from a male donor in good health, serving as a control.

The chain uses TRBV6-1 and TRBJ2-1, with 11 bases identical to TRBD2. Germline V gene lookup returns CDR1 MNHNS and CDR2 SASEGT. J was trimmed by 3 bases and V by 7 bases; bases with no gene match: 11. This CDR3 has 17 amino acids. The CDR3 sequence is CASTTTRLAGSYNEQFF. The CDR3 region has the DNA TGTGCCAGCACCACCACCCGACTAGCGGGGAGCTACAATGAGCAGTTCTTC.

The chain carries TRBV5-1 and TRBJ2-7, with TRBD1 identical over 9 bases. V dropped 3 bases and J dropped 7; count of bases not matched to a gene: 8. CDR1 and CDR2 (germline): SGHRS, YFSETQ. The CDR3 is made up of 14 amino acids. CDR3 in DNA: TGCGCCAGCAGCTCCGGGACAGGGACAGGGGAGCAGTACTTC. Its translation: CASSSGTGTGEQYF.

This clonotype appeared many times. CDR3 sequence reads: CASSSTGTGNTIYF. The CDR3 nucleotides read TGTGCCAGCAGCTCAACCGGGACAGGAAACACCATATATTTT. This chain uses TRBV7-2 with TRBJ1-3; tentatively, D is TRBD1 (6 bases). V was shortened by 4 bases and J by 4 bases, with 11 bases between the two germline ends. Germline V CDR1 and CDR2: SGHTA, FQGNSA. The CDR3 extends over 14 amino acids.

This clonotype was counted ten times or more. The genes are TRBV11-2 and TRBJ1-2, with D possibly TRBD1 on 6 matching bases. Germline values: CDR1 SGHAT, CDR2 FQNNGV. V lost 9 bases and J 6 bases, leaving 23 bases between the germline ends. This CDR3 contains 15 residues. The CDR3 DNA reads as TGTGCCAGTCAGGGACAATCCCTTCTAGGGCATGGCTACACCTTC. The encoded protein is CASQGQSLLGHGYTF.

In this sample, this clonotype turned up many times. The chain is built from TRBV6-5 and TRBJ2-7, with 9 bases aligning to TRBD1. Germline values: CDR1 MNHEY, CDR2 SVGAGI. The CDR3 length is 14 residues. J was trimmed by 2 bases and V by 7 bases; bases with no gene match: 6. As DNA, the CDR3 is TGTGCCAGCAAACGGGACAGGGAACCCTACGAGCAGTACTTC. Encoded protein: CASKRDREPYEQYF.

This clonotype came up a few times. The chain combines TRBV5-1 with TRBJ1-2, with TRBD1 matching over 8 bases. The CDR3 consists of 14 residues. Germline V gives CDR1 SGHRS, CDR2 YFSETQ. With V trimmed by 4 bases and J by 3 bases, 5 bases remained unmatched. Here the CDR3 DNA reads TGCGCCAGCAGCCTGACAGGGGCCGACTATGGCTACACCTTC. Translated: CASSLTGADYGYTF.

The chain recombines TRBV20-1 with TRBJ1-1, with a tentative D call TRBD1 (5 bases). The CDR3 consists of 17 residues. The V and J ends lost 6 bases and 2 bases respectively, with 25 bases between them. Germline V gene data show CDR1 as DFQATT and CDR2 as SNEGSKA (reference sequence). CDR3 in amino acids: CSATLGLAGGPNTEAFF. CDR3 sequence (DNA): TGCAGTGCAACCCTGGGACTAGCGGGGGGACCCAACACTGAAGCTTTCTTT.

The chain links TRBV25-1 to TRBJ1-3; D may be TRBD1 (6 bases). The ends were cut back, 5 bases at V and 6 bases at J, with 17 bases in the middle. CDR3 length equals 15 residues. Germline CDR1 MGHDK, CDR2 SYGVNS. The CDR3 loop is CASSPYTGGSNTIYF. CDR3 DNA: TGTGCCAGCAGTCCTTATACCGGGGGCTCAAACACCATATATTTT.

V usage is TRBV7-9 and J usage is TRBJ2-5; 8 bases agree with TRBD1. This CDR3 region has 13 residues. Losses at the gene ends were 3 bases for V and 5 bases for J; bases not matched to a gene: 2. Germline CDR1 SEHNR, CDR2 FQNEAQ (reference sequence). The CDR3 DNA follows: TGTGCCAGCAGCTTGCAGGGGGCGGAGACCCAGTACTTC. As protein: CASSLQGAETQYF.